A single sample is the source of the 23 T cell receptor beta chains below, sequenced in a study of blood T cell repertoires in COVID-19. Measured with immunoSEQ multiplex PCR; TCRdb has only the in-frame clones, and not every one. The sample holds hundreds of thousands of clones; about 88% are singletons and the top ten take 9.5%. Sequencing was performed on PBMCs or T cells enriched from blood (not recorded which). These receptors were obtained from a woman in her thirties or forties who had recovered from COVID-19.

This clone has just one count. V is TRBV6-5 and J is TRBJ1-6, with D possibly being TRBD1 (5 bases). The CDR3 is 13 residues long. Trimming took off 7 bases at V and 11 bases at J, with 15 bases between the two ends. Per germline, CDR1 MNHEY and CDR2 SVGAGI. The CDR3 here is CASTSGKGTPLHF. The CDR3, as DNA: TGTGCCAGCACCTCAGGGAAAGGGACACCCCTCCACTTT.

The chain joins TRBV7-6 to TRBJ2-1; TRBD2 agrees at 9 bases. There are 16 residues in the CDR3. Germline V lookup: CDR1 SGHVS, CDR2 FNYEAQ. J was trimmed by 4 bases and V by 5 bases; bases with no gene match: 9. In nucleotides, the CDR3 is TGTGCCAGCAGCCCGCAGTGGGCGGGAGGGTACAATGAGCAGTTCTTC. It yields the protein CASSPQWAGGYNEQFF.

The chain recombines TRBV6-5 with TRBJ1-1; D uncertain. Germline V gives CDR1 MNHEY, CDR2 SVGAGI. CDR3 length equals 14 residues. Trimming took 9 bases from V and 0 from J, leaving 14 bases between them. The CDR3 nucleotides are TGTGCCAGTGCGACAAATTACATGAACACTGAAGCTTTCTTT. Translating it yields CASATNYMNTEAFF.

The CDR3 here is CASSFRTGPGLAGEVDTQYF. The CDR3 DNA reads as TGTGCCAGCAGCTTTCGGACGGGACCGGGACTAGCGGGAGAAGTAGATACGCAGTATTTT. The genes are TRBV11-3 and TRBJ2-3, with TRBD2 identical over 14 bases. Germline V CDR1 and CDR2: SGHNT, YENEEA. V shed 3 bases, J shed 5 bases, and the junction held 16 bases outside the gene matches. The length of the CDR3 is 20 residues.

On this clone: The sample contains more than one DNA sequence encoding this CDR3. The chain combines TRBV7-2 with TRBJ2-5; TRBD1 aligns across 9 bases. Germline CDR1 and CDR2: SGHTA and FQGNSA. CDR3 length equals 15 residues. Trimming cost V 1 base and J 5 bases; bases outside gene matches: 5. The CDR3 protein is CASSLDRGLVETQYF. CDR3 in DNA: TGTGCCAGCAGCTTAGACAGGGGGCTAGTTGAGACCCAGTACTTC.

CDR3 DNA: TGTGCCAGTAGTATAGACAGGGCCCAGCCCCAGCATTTT. Encoded protein: CASSIDRAQPQHF. This chain connects TRBV19 to TRBJ1-5; weak D call: TRBD1 (5 bases). Germline V lookup: CDR1 LNHDA, CDR2 SQIVND (reference sequence). CDR3 size: 13 residues. The V gene lost 0 bases and the J gene lost 7 bases, with 7 bases spanning the gap.

V gene TRBV15 combines with J gene TRBJ2-3, with D possibly being TRBD2 (6 bases). V shed 1 base and J shed 3 bases, with 11 bases lying between them. CDR3 length: 15 amino acids. Germline V gene lookup returns CDR1 LNHNV and CDR2 YYDKDF (reference sequence). This chain's CDR3 is CATSRVGGWTDTQYF. CDR3 in DNA: TGTGCCACCAGCAGAGTTGGGGGGTGGACAGATACGCAGTATTTT. Filled out from reference TRBV15 and TRBJ2-3, the complete variable domain reads DAMVIQNPRYQVTQFGKPVTLSCSQTLNHNVMYWYQQKSSQAPKLLFHYYDKDFNNEADTPDNFQSRRPNTSFCFLDIRSPGLGDTAMYLCATSRVGGWTDTQYFGPGTRLTVL.

This chain connects TRBV3-1 (or the pseudogene TRBV3-2) to TRBJ1-3; D might be TRBD1 (5 bases). The germline V gene has CDR1 LGHDT and CDR2 YNNKEL (reference sequence). The V end lost 1 base, the J end lost 7 bases, and 17 bases lay between the germline ends. This CDR3 region has 16 residues. CDR3 loop: CASSQGPPSPGNTIYF. CDR3 sequence (DNA): TGTGCCAGCAGCCAAGGACCCCCCAGCCCAGGGAACACCATATATTTT.

Points on this clone: Within the sample, other DNA sequences also encode this same CDR3. The genes are TRBV20-1 and TRBJ2-1, with D maybe TRBD2 (6 bases). This CDR3 is 11 amino acids long. V lost 6 bases to trimming and J lost 9 bases, with 12 bases between them. Looked up from germline, CDR1 is DFQATT and CDR2 is SNEGSKA (reference sequence). CDR3 region: CSAPRAGEQFF. The CDR3 region has the DNA TGCAGTGCACCCAGAGCGGGTGAGCAGTTCTTC.

The rearrangement links TRBV6-2 or TRBV6-3 to TRBJ1-2, with D unclear. The germline gives CDR1 MNHEY, CDR2 SVGEGT. The ends were cut back, 5 bases at V and 3 bases at J, with 13 bases in the middle. The CDR3 spans 14 residues. CDR3 bases: TGTGCCAGCAGTATTACACATCGGGACTATGGCTACACCTTC. Translating gives CASSITHRDYGYTF.

This clone was recorded only once. V is TRBV5-1 and J is TRBJ2-3; 8 positions match TRBD2. The V gene's germline CDR1 is SGHRS and CDR2 YFSETQ. After removal of 4 bases from V and 3 bases from J, the junction contained 10 bases not matched to a gene. This CDR3 is 16 amino acids long. The CDR3 loop is CASSPRVAGMTDTQYF. The DNA for the CDR3 is TGCGCCAGCAGCCCGCGGGTAGCGGGAATGACAGATACGCAGTATTTT.

V gene TRBV19 combines with J gene TRBJ1-1; D might be TRBD1 (6 bases). CDR1 is LNHDA and CDR2 is SQIVND in the germline V gene (reference sequence). The CDR3 has 15 residues. Trimming stripped 8 bases from V and 1 base from J, with 17 bases between. The CDR3 here is CASQERGRGNTEAFF. Written as DNA, the CDR3 is TGTGCCAGTCAGGAACGGGGCAGGGGGAACACTGAAGCTTTCTTT.

This chain links TRBV27 with TRBJ2-3; TRBD2 agrees at 12 bases. Trimming at V came to 0 bases and at J to 1 base, leaving 2 bases not matched to a gene. This CDR3 comprises 17 residues. From germline, CDR1 is MNHEY and CDR2 SMNVEV (reference sequence). This CDR3 is CASSLSWTSGGTDTQYF. The CDR3, as DNA: TGTGCCAGCAGTTTATCCTGGACTAGCGGGGGCACAGATACGCAGTATTTT.

The chain employs TRBV7-2 and TRBJ2-2; 11 nucleotides match TRBD2. Per germline, CDR1 SGHTA and CDR2 FQGNSA. With V trimmed by 1 base and J by 5 bases, 0 bases remained unmatched. This CDR3 has 15 residues. The CDR3 sequence: CASSLGLAGTGELFF. The CDR3 DNA reads as TGTGCCAGCAGCTTAGGACTAGCGGGGACCGGGGAGCTGTTTTTT.

The V call is TRBV30, the J call TRBJ2-2; 11 bases agree with TRBD2. Trimming took 3 bases from V and 5 from J; bases not matched to a gene: 5. Germline values: CDR1 GTSNPN, CDR2 SVGIG (reference sequence). The CDR3 has 15 amino acids. The CDR3 sequence: CAWSVTSGGTGELFF. CDR3 bases: TGTGCCTGGAGCGTTACTAGCGGGGGTACCGGGGAGCTGTTTTTT. Full variable domain (missing parts from reference TRBV30 and TRBJ2-2): SQTIHQWPATLVQPVGSPLSLECTVEGTSNPNLYWYRQAAGRGLQLLFYSVGIGQISSEVPQNLSASRPQDRQFILSSKKLLLSDSGFYLCAWSVTSGGTGELFFGEGSRLTVL.

V is TRBV5-4 and J is TRBJ2-3; 7 nucleotides line up with TRBD2. Losses at the gene ends were 4 bases for V and 0 bases for J; bases not matched to a gene: 11. The CDR3 has 17 amino acids. The germline CDR1 and CDR2 sequences are SGHNT and YYREEE (reference sequence). CDR3 DNA: TGTGCCAGCAGCGCCGGTGCGGGGGACCTTAGCACAGATACGCAGTATTTT. Protein: CASSAGAGDLSTDTQYF. The whole variable domain, remainder taken from reference TRBV5-4 and TRBJ2-3, is ETGVTQSPTHLIKTRGQQVTLRCSSQSGHNTVSWYQQALGQGPQFIFQYYREEENGRGNFPPRFSGLQFPNYSSELNVNALELDDSALYLCASSAGAGDLSTDTQYFGPGTRLTVL.

This rearrangement joins TRBV7-3 to TRBJ2-1; 8 bases fit TRBD2. Germline-derived CDR1 and CDR2 are SGHTA and FQGTGA. V was pared by 2 bases and J by 7 bases, with 7 bases of the junction left unmatched. The CDR3 is 15 residues long. In nucleotides, the CDR3 is TGTGCCAGCAGCTTATCAGCGGGGGCGCGAAATGAGCAGTTCTTC. Its protein is CASSLSAGARNEQFF.

CDR3 DNA: TGCGCCAGCAGCTTAAACCTACAGGGGGCCTACACCTTC. Translated: CASSLNLQGAYTF. V usage is TRBV5-1 and J usage is TRBJ1-2; 9 nucleotides match TRBD1. The germline V gene encodes CDR1 SGHRS and CDR2 YFSETQ. The CDR3 spans 13 residues. The junction had 6 bases not matched to a gene; V was cut back by 2 bases and J by 10 bases.

The chain recombines TRBV7-8 with TRBJ1-2, with 8 bases aligning to TRBD1. Germline lookup yields CDR1 SGHVS and CDR2 FQNEAQ. J was trimmed by 8 bases and V by 5 bases; bases with no gene match: 7. This CDR3 is 13 amino acids long. CDR3 sequence (DNA): TGTGCCAGCAGCCAGACAGGGGCAGTGGGCTACACCTTC. The encoded protein is CASSQTGAVGYTF.

The rearrangement links TRBV5-1 to TRBJ2-3, with 12 bases lining up with TRBD2. V lost 3 bases to trimming and J lost 4 bases; unmatched junction nucleotides: 3. CDR1 and CDR2 from the germline V gene are SGHRS and YFSETQ. The CDR3 has 15 residues. DNA of the CDR3: TGCGCCAGCAGCTCTAGCGGGGGGGCCCCAGATACGCAGTATTTT. Its translation is CASSSSGGAPDTQYF.

The chain is built from TRBV18 and TRBJ2-2; 7 bases match TRBD1. CDR3 length equals 15 residues. The germline gives CDR1 KGHSH, CDR2 LQKENI. J lost 4 bases, V lost 3 bases, and 5 bases had no gene match. CDR3 sequence: CASSPNRGGTGELFF. CDR3 bases: TGTGCCAGCTCACCGAACAGGGGTGGCACCGGGGAGCTGTTTTTT. The whole variable domain, filled in from reference TRBV18 and TRBJ2-2, reads NAGVMQNPRHLVRRRGQEARLRCSPMKGHSHVYWYRQLPEEGLKFMVYLQKENIIDESGMPKERFSAEFPKEGPSILRIQQVVRGDSAAYFCASSPNRGGTGELFFGEGSRLTVL.

The J gene is TRBJ1-4, the V gene TRBV6-2 or TRBV6-3; D is possibly TRBD1 (5 bases). The CDR3 spans 12 residues. The V gene's germline CDR1 is MNHEY and CDR2 SVGEGT. Trimming took off 6 bases at V and 7 bases at J, with 9 bases between the two ends. The CDR3 protein is CASSRGGEKLFF. The CDR3 bases are TGTGCCAGCAGCCGCGGGGGTGAAAAACTGTTTTTT.

The rearrangement uses TRBV27 and TRBJ2-3; 8 bases line up with TRBD1. Per germline, CDR1 MNHEY and CDR2 SMNVEV (reference sequence). This CDR3 region has 16 residues. V dropped 10 bases and J dropped 1; count of bases not matched to a gene: 13. CDR3 nucleotide sequence: TGTGCCACCAAGTGGGGACAGGTGATCGGCACAGATACGCAGTATTTT. Translating gives CATKWGQVIGTDTQYF.